This T cell receptor beta chain was documented in a study of technical replicates of blood from a handful of donors. Clones were read by immunoSEQ multiplex PCR, and TCRdb kept only the in-frame ones, dropping some. Of 72,000 or so clones detected, roughly 94% appear once; the ten largest clones hold about 0.35%. The V gene's germline CDR1 is SEHNR and CDR2 FQNEAQ (reference sequence). The CDR3 has 13 amino acids. Trimming left V 3 bases short and J 6 bases short, with 11 bases between. J is TRBJ1-2 and V is TRBV7-9; possible D gene TRBD1, 6 bases. This sequence was found in a human donor in good health. The sample comprised T cells isolated from PBMCs. CDR3 sequence (DNA): TGTGCCAGCAGCTTTATACAGGGAAATGGCTACACCTTC. Its protein product is CASSFIQGNGYTF.